The 21 T cell receptor beta chains in this list originate from one sample, sequenced in a study of blood T cell repertoires in COVID-19. Assay: immunoSEQ multiplex PCR; the TCRdb copy retains only in-frame clones and omits some. The table lists about 240,000 clones, 88% of them singletons, with under 0.95% in the top ten. The sequencing sample was made of peripheral blood. The source is a woman aged 30 to 39 with acute or convalescent COVID-19.

The chain employs TRBV15 and TRBJ2-3, with a tentative D call TRBD2 (6 bases). V lost 0 bases and J 6 bases, leaving 7 bases between the germline ends. CDR3 size: 13 residues. CDR1 LNHNV and CDR2 YYDKDF come from the germline V gene (reference sequence). The CDR3 loop reads CATSRDRGDTQYF. The CDR3 coding sequence is TGTGCCACCAGCAGAGATCGGGGGGATACGCAGTATTTT. The full variable domain, with the rest looked up from reference TRBV15 and TRBJ2-3, is DAMVIQNPRYQVTQFGKPVTLSCSQTLNHNVMYWYQQKSSQAPKLLFHYYDKDFNNEADTPDNFQSRRPNTSFCFLDIRSPGLGDTAMYLCATSRDRGDTQYFGPGTRLTVL.

This clone was picked up a small number of times. This rearrangement joins TRBV2 to TRBJ1-3; no definite D call. This CDR3 has 14 amino acids. The germline CDR1 and CDR2 sequences are SNHLY and FYNNEI. Trimming took 7 bases from V and 0 from J, leaving 10 bases between them. The CDR3 sequence is CASIRENSGNTIYF. The CDR3 DNA follows: TGTGCCAGCATTAGGGAGAACTCTGGAAACACCATATATTTT.

The rearrangement uses TRBV19 and TRBJ2-3; TRBD1 might be the D (6 bases). The CDR3 is 14 residues long. Trimming took 3 bases from V and 5 from J, leaving 12 bases between them. Looked up from germline, CDR1 is LNHDA and CDR2 is SQIVND (reference sequence). The CDR3 DNA is TGTGCCAGTAGTATTCGGACAGTTAAAGATACGCAGTATTTT. Its translation: CASSIRTVKDTQYF.

The J gene is TRBJ1-5, the V gene TRBV7-3; a weak D match, TRBD1 (5 bases). With 5 bases removed from V and 0 bases from J, the gap between germline ends came to 11 bases. Germline CDR1 and CDR2: SGHTA and FQGTGA. This CDR3 comprises 15 residues. CDR3: CASSPVGGSNQPQHF. CDR3 nucleotides: TGTGCCAGCAGCCCGGTCGGGGGTAGCAATCAGCCCCAGCATTTT.

This clone was recorded only once. The gene calls are TRBV11-3 and TRBJ2-7, with 12 nucleotides matching TRBD2. J lost 5 bases, V lost 4 bases, and 15 bases had no gene match. CDR3 length equals 18 residues. Per germline, CDR1 SGHNT and CDR2 YENEEA. The CDR3 is CASSSGGLAGGPDNEQYF. CDR3 nucleotide sequence: TGTGCCAGCAGCTCAGGCGGGCTAGCGGGAGGGCCGGATAACGAGCAGTACTTC.

The V call is TRBV29-1, the J call TRBJ1-1; possibly TRBD1 for D (5 bases). Between the trimmed V and J ends, which lost 4 bases and 3 bases, there was a span of 9 bases. Per germline, CDR1 SQVTM and CDR2 ANQGSEA. This CDR3 contains 12 residues. CDR3 DNA sequence: TGCAGCGTTGGGTGGGGGGACACTGAAGCTTTCTTT. Its translation: CSVGWGDTEAFF.

CDR3 residues: CASSLLAGEGELFF. The CDR3 DNA reads TGTGCCAGCAGCCTACTAGCGGGAGAAGGGGAGCTGTTTTTT. This chain uses TRBV6-5 with TRBJ2-2; TRBD2 agrees at 11 bases. The CDR3 covers 14 residues. Germline values: CDR1 MNHEY, CDR2 SVGAGI. V lost 6 bases and J lost 8; bases outside the gene matches: 5.

The rearrangement joins TRBV19 to TRBJ2-3, with a weak D call TRBD1 (5 bases). CDR1 is LNHDA and CDR2 is SQIVND in the germline V gene (reference sequence). This CDR3 comprises 12 residues. V was clipped by 10 bases and J by 1 base, with 9 bases between them. CDR3 sequence: CATGHRTDTQYF. The CDR3 nucleotides are TGTGCCACTGGACACCGCACAGATACGCAGTATTTT.

The chain has TRBV13 and TRBJ1-5, with D maybe TRBD1 (6 bases). The V gene lost 7 bases and the J gene lost 2 bases, with 15 bases spanning the gap. Germline-derived CDR1 and CDR2 are PRHDT and FYEKMQ (reference sequence). The CDR3 has 15 amino acids. The CDR3 region is CASNPRGAGNQPQHF. In DNA form, the CDR3 reads TGTGCCAGCAACCCCCGGGGGGCGGGCAATCAGCCCCAGCATTTT.

CDR3 protein: CASSHPGSLSNQPQHF. DNA of the CDR3: TGTGCCAGCAGCCACCCCGGGAGCCTTAGCAATCAGCCCCAGCATTTT. The chain links TRBV6-6 to TRBJ1-5, with D unclear. The ends were cut back, 6 bases at V and 0 bases at J, with 15 bases in the middle. In germline, CDR1 is MNHNY, CDR2 SVGAGI (reference sequence). The CDR3 covers 16 residues.

CDR3 bases: TGTGCCAGCAGTTACTCCCCAGGGACTAACACCATATATTTT. It yields the protein CASSYSPGTNTIYF. The rearrangement links TRBV6-6 to TRBJ1-3, with D possibly being TRBD1 (5 bases). CDR1 and CDR2 (germline): MNHNY, SVGAGI (reference sequence). The CDR3 has 14 amino acids. The V end was cut by 0 bases, the J end by 7 bases, with 10 bases between.

The gene calls are TRBV5-1 and TRBJ1-5; D not certain. V was shortened by 0 bases and J by 3 bases, with 10 bases between the two germline ends. Germline V gene sequence: CDR1 SGHRS, CDR2 YFSETQ. This CDR3 has 15 amino acids. CDR3 amino acids: CASSLEAGFNQPQHF. The CDR3 nucleotides are TGCGCCAGCAGCTTGGAGGCAGGCTTCAATCAGCCCCAGCATTTT.

The rearrangement links TRBV30 to TRBJ2-7; D gene uncertain. The germline CDR1 and CDR2 sequences are GTSNPN and SVGIG (reference sequence). Trimming left V 1 base short and J 4 bases short, with 5 bases between. The CDR3 totals 11 residues. DNA of the CDR3: TGTGCCTGGAGTGCACAATACGAGCAGTACTTC. The encoded protein is CAWSAQYEQYF. The full variable domain, in which reference TRBV30 and TRBJ2-7 provide the parts outside the CDR3, is SQTIHQWPATLVQPVGSPLSLECTVEGTSNPNLYWYRQAAGRGLQLLFYSVGIGQISSEVPQNLSASRPQDRQFILSSKKLLLSDSGFYLCAWSAQYEQYFGPGTRLTVT.

V is TRBV4-2 and J is TRBJ2-7; 10 bases are shared with TRBD2. This CDR3 is 15 amino acids long. J lost 2 bases, V lost 1 base, and 2 bases had no gene match. The germline CDR1 and CDR2 sequences are LGHNA and YNFKEQ. The CDR3 coding sequence is TGTGCCAGCAGCCAAGGGACTAGCGGAACCTACGAGCAGTACTTC. It codes for CASSQGTSGTYEQYF.

V and J are TRBV5-1 and TRBJ2-2, with D possibly being TRBD1 (6 bases). This CDR3 is built from 16 residues. The V end was cut by 1 base, the J end by 2 bases, with 12 bases between. Germline CDR1 SGHRS, CDR2 YFSETQ. The CDR3 region is CASSLRGRGNTGELFF. In DNA, the CDR3 is TGCGCCAGCAGCTTGAGAGGCAGGGGAAACACCGGGGAGCTGTTTTTT.

This clone occurred once. This rearrangement joins TRBV2 to TRBJ2-5; the match to TRBD2 covers 7 bases. The V and J ends lost 5 bases and 6 bases, in that order; junction bases with no gene match: 15. CDR3 length equals 16 residues. The germline gives CDR1 SNHLY, CDR2 FYNNEI. CDR3: CASSPIVSGFEKTQYF. In nucleotides, the CDR3 is TGTGCCAGCAGTCCGATTGTTAGCGGGTTCGAAAAGACCCAGTACTTC.

The chain is built from TRBV4-3 and TRBJ2-1, with 11 bases lining up with TRBD2. After removal of 3 bases from V and 6 bases from J, the junction contained 16 bases not matched to a gene. The CDR3 length is 19 residues. Per germline, CDR1 LGHNA and CDR2 YSLEER. CDR3: CASSQVGGRLAGSTNEQFF. CDR3 coding DNA: TGCGCCAGCAGCCAGGTCGGGGGTCGACTAGCGGGGAGTACCAATGAGCAGTTCTTC.

The chain is built from TRBV5-4 and TRBJ2-2, with unresolved D. This CDR3 is 12 amino acids long. CDR1 and CDR2 from the germline V gene are SGHNT and YYREEE (reference sequence). V was shortened by 4 bases and J by 2 bases, with 3 bases between the two germline ends. Here the CDR3 reads CASSLNTGELFF. The CDR3 nucleotides are TGTGCCAGCAGCCTCAACACCGGGGAGCTGTTTTTT. Filled out from reference TRBV5-4 and TRBJ2-2, the complete variable domain reads ETGVTQSPTHLIKTRGQQVTLRCSSQSGHNTVSWYQQALGQGPQFIFQYYREEENGRGNFPPRFSGLQFPNYSSELNVNALELDDSALYLCASSLNTGELFFGEGSRLTVL.

The rearrangement uses TRBV5-4 and TRBJ2-7; the D gene is possibly TRBD2 (5 bases). Per the germline V gene, CDR1 is SGHNT and CDR2 is YYREEE (reference sequence). CDR3 length: 13 residues. Trimming pared 4 bases from V and 5 bases from J, leaving 13 bases between. The CDR3 region has the DNA TGTGCCAGCAGCACGACCCCGGAGGACGAGCAGTACTTC. Protein: CASSTTPEDEQYF.

The V and J genes are TRBV12-3 or TRBV12-4 and TRBJ2-1; tentative D call: TRBD2 (6 bases). This CDR3 region has 13 residues. Trimming stripped 4 bases from V and 4 bases from J, with 8 bases between. CDR3 DNA sequence: TGTGCCAGCAGTTGGGACTGGTACAATGAGCAGTTCTTC. It translates to CASSWDWYNEQFF.

The V call is TRBV20-1, the J call TRBJ1-5; D unclear. The CDR3 is 16 amino acids. Germline lookup yields CDR1 DFQATT and CDR2 SNEGSKA (reference sequence). Trimming shortened V by 3 bases and J by 0 bases, and 15 bases separated the two germline ends. The DNA for the CDR3 is TGCAGTGCTAGTGATTGGCCTGTTCGTAGCAATCAGCCCCAGCATTTT. It translates to CSASDWPVRSNQPQHF.